The clone carrying this T cell receptor beta chain occurred a few times. Its antigen is unidentified. At one end, the junction sequence differs from germline, possibly due to a read error. TCRdb re-called the 5' RACE reads through MiXCR, storing one row per CDR3 protein. This sample has about 9,900 distinct CDR3 sequences, with 6% to 6.5% found just once. The data are from a study of spatial heterogeneity in lung cancer. The study, taken as a whole, reports: Mutation tallies in tumors tracked expanded intratumoral alpha and beta TCR counts.

Time point indicated: sample taken at primary tumor resection. Samples were donated by 72 untreated early-stage non-small cell lung cancer patients. The V gene's germline CDR1 is MNHNY and CDR2 SVGAGI (reference sequence). This CDR3 region has 12 residues. The chain employs TRBV6-6 and TRBJ1-4; perhaps TRBD1 as D (6 bases). This sequence originates from a female donor with early-stage non-small cell lung cancer. The source material was lung tumor tissue, sampled at surgery. CDR3 region: CASSYSTGPGIF. For the CDR3, the DNA is TGTGCCAGCAGTTACTCGACAGGTCCGGGGATTTTT.